The clone carrying this TCR beta chain was counted between two and nine times. In the original analysis: From reference gene primer amplification, estimates of nucleated cell counts were derived. Here immunoSEQ multiplex PCR was the method, and the copy in TCRdb shows in-frame clones only, minus some. The D gene and trimming were derived from the DNA, and the V and J assignments and clone size from that table. The sample gives fewer than 110,000 clones, around 88% of which show up once; around 3.5% is in the top ten. This entry comes from a study of blood T cell repertoires in COVID-19. Study-wide background: Researchers got acute and convalescent COVID-19 samples from the United States, Italy and Spain. T cells, B-cell-depleted T cells, or PBMCs supplied cDNA or gDNA.

J lost 0 bases, V lost 5 bases, and 9 bases had no gene match. CDR3 length: 16 amino acids. Per the germline V gene, CDR1 is SGHAT and CDR2 is FQNNGV. The sample was peripheral blood. This chain connects TRBV11-2 to TRBJ2-7, with 8 positions matching TRBD2. This clonotype was sampled from a human donor in a cohort sampled during active COVID-19. The CDR3 protein is CASSRGGEYVSYEQYF. The CDR3 nucleotides read TGTGCCAGCAGCCGGGGGGGGGAGTACGTCTCCTACGAGCAGTACTTC.